This TCR beta chain was recorded in a study of shared clonotypes between healthy human individuals. Looking at the study overall: Contributing individuals were two females and three males aged 18 to 49.

CDR1 MNHEY and CDR2 SMNVEV come from the germline V gene (reference sequence). With V trimmed by 5 bases and J by 4 bases, 7 bases remained unmatched. The CDR3 is 16 amino acids. As regards this clone: Its target is unknown.

Original analysis: ImmunoSEQ supplied junction-only sequences lacking quality scores, so filtering was different. The table came from immunoSEQ multiplex PCR; TCRdb's copy has only in-frame clones and leaves some out. D and trimming were read from the DNA, whereas the V and J calls and clone size are those reported in that table. This sample has about 480,000 clones, with roughly 79% found just once. Whole-study results and caveats: Since donors were few, the genetic and exposure-history diversity represented was limited.

The receptor comes from a woman in her thirties or forties in good health. Some clones in this sample may be carry-over from other donors' samples. This sequence joins TRBV27 and TRBJ2-2; TRBD1 matches 10 bases. Sequenced: PBMCs. CDR3 bases: TGTGCCAGCAGTCGGCGGGACAGGGGATTCACCGGGGAGCTGTTTTTT. Its protein product is CASSRRDRGFTGELFF.